Listed below are T cell receptor beta chains from one sample, sequenced in a study of cytotoxic CD8 clonotypes in ibrutinib-treated CLL. Using immunoSEQ multiplex PCR, the repertoire was profiled, and TCRdb retains in-frame clones only, with some absent. The table includes around 310,000 clones, about 80% detected once. The sequencing here drew on PBMCs, taken before ibrutinib treatment. The receptors come from a human donor with chronic lymphocytic leukemia. Each CDR3 is given with its conserved first and last residue. The order of the fields is V gene, J gene, clone size, CDR3 length, D gene, CDR3 DNA, CDR3 protein. The D gene is left open where the match is weak. A clone size is listed for some rows: how often the clone was seen (once, few, many), or a class if it is expanded.

V: TRBV5-4
J: TRBJ1-2
size: .
length: 12
D: .
DNA: TGTGCCAGCAGCTTGGATGGCTATGGCTACACCTTC
CDR3: CASSLDGYGYTF

V: TRBV15
J: TRBJ1-2
size: .
length: 13
D: .
DNA: TGTGCCACCAGCAGAGAAGCAGTCTATGGCTACACCTTC
CDR3: CATSREAVYGYTF

V: TRBV19
J: TRBJ2-5
size: .
length: 16
D: .
DNA: TGTGCCAGTAGTATAGGACAGCTAGCCTCTGGAGAGACCCAGTACTTC
CDR3: CASSIGQLASGETQYF

V: TRBV5-4
J: TRBJ1-2
size: .
length: 13
D: .
DNA: TGTGCCAGCAGCTTGGCGGGGAGCTATGGCTACACCTTC
CDR3: CASSLAGSYGYTF

V: TRBV27
J: TRBJ2-2
size: .
length: 15
D: .
DNA: TGTGCCAGCACCCCGAGACATACGAACACCGGGGAGCTGTTTTTT
CDR3: CASTPRHTNTGELFF

V: TRBV6-6
J: TRBJ1-5
size: .
length: 13
D: .
DNA: TGTGCCAGCAGAGACCAATTAAATCAGCCCCAGCATTTT
CDR3: CASRDQLNQPQHF

V: TRBV2
J: TRBJ2-7
size: .
length: 14
D: TRBD2
DNA: TGTGCCAGCCCCACGGGGGGATCCTCCTACGAGCAGTACTTC
CDR3: CASPTGGSSYEQYF

V: TRBV7-8
J: TRBJ2-7
size: few
length: 13
D: TRBD2
DNA: TGTGCCAGCAGTCGACTAGCGCTCCACGAGCAGTACTTC
CDR3: CASSRLALHEQYF

V: TRBV9
J: TRBJ2-1
size: .
length: 16
D: TRBD2
DNA: TGTGCCAGCAGCCCTTCGGGGACTAGCGGGGGAAATGAGCAGTTCTTC
CDR3: CASSPSGTSGGNEQFF

V: TRBV27
J: TRBJ2-7
size: .
length: 14
D: TRBD1
DNA: TGTGCCAGCAGTCCCCGGGACAGCTCCTACGAGCAGTACTTC
CDR3: CASSPRDSSYEQYF

V: TRBV11-2
J: TRBJ2-4
size: .
length: 14
D: .
DNA: TGTGCCAGCAGCTCCCGACTAGCCAAAAACATTCAGTACTTC
CDR3: CASSSRLAKNIQYF

V: TRBV18
J: TRBJ2-1
size: .
length: 15
D: .
DNA: TGTGCCAGCTCACCACCGGGAGCCTCCTACAATGAGCAGTTCTTC
CDR3: CASSPPGASYNEQFF

V: TRBV4-1
J: TRBJ2-5
size: .
length: 16
D: .
DNA: TGCGCCAGCAGCCAAGAAGGCAGGGCTTTACAAGAGACCCAGTACTTC
CDR3: CASSQEGRALQETQYF

V: TRBV15
J: TRBJ2-3
size: .
length: 16
D: TRBD2
DNA: TGTGCCACCAGCATCCCTGGACTAGCGGGATCGGATACGCAGTATTTT
CDR3: CATSIPGLAGSDTQYF

V: TRBV6-5
J: TRBJ2-7
size: once
length: 13
D: .
DNA: TGTGCCAGCAGCCCGGACAGACTGAGCGAGCAGTACTTC
CDR3: CASSPDRLSEQYF

V: TRBV2
J: TRBJ2-1
size: .
length: 15
D: .
DNA: TGTGCCAGCAGTGTCACAGACGAAGGGTACAATGAGCAGTTCTTC
CDR3: CASSVTDEGYNEQFF